A selection of T cell receptor beta chains follows, all from one sample in a study of blood T cell repertoires in COVID-19. Clones were sequenced by immunoSEQ multiplex PCR, and TCRdb holds only the in-frame ones, with some missing. The data contain about 160,000 clones, approximately 87% of them seen just once; the ten biggest clones take up about 9.4%. What was sequenced was peripheral blood. Receptors originate from a woman in her 70s with COVID-19, enrolled during active disease. Each CDR3 is given with its conserved first and last residue. Each record gives: V gene, J gene, clone size, D gene, CDR3 DNA, CDR3 protein. A D gene is named only where the DNA matches it firmly. Only part of the rows carry a size: once, few, many, or a class if the clone is expanded.

TRBV7-6	TRBJ2-3	-	-	TGTGCCAGCAGCTCCCCCACTGAGGCAGATACGCAGTATTTT	CASSSPTEADTQYF
TRBV12-5	TRBJ1-3	-	-	TGTGCTAGTGGTCGAAACAGGGTTTTTTCCGGAAACACCATATATTTT	CASGRNRVFSGNTIYF
TRBV15	TRBJ2-2	once	TRBD1	TGTGCCACCAGCAGAAATCCCCGGGACAGGGTGACCGGGGAGCTGTTTTTT	CATSRNPRDRVTGELFF
TRBV2	TRBJ1-4	-	-	TGTGCCAGCAGGAGGGGACTTTTGTGGGAAAAACTGTTTTTT	CASRRGLLWEKLFF
TRBV19	TRBJ2-1	-	-	TGTGCCAGTAGTATAGACTGGAGCTCCTACAATGAGCAGTTCTTC	CASSIDWSSYNEQFF
TRBV19	TRBJ1-4	-	-	TGTGCCAGTAGTACGGAACGGGAGGCTGAAAAACTGTTTTTT	CASSTEREAEKLFF
TRBV24-1	TRBJ2-2	-	TRBD1	TGTGCCACCAGGGACGACAGGGCCCCTTACACCGGGGAGCTGTTTTTT	CATRDDRAPYTGELFF
TRBV3-1/TRBV3-2	TRBJ1-4	-	TRBD1	TGTGCCAGCAGCCAAGTGGAGGGGACAGGATCGTGGGGGAATGAAAAACTGTTTTTT	CASSQVEGTGSWGNEKLFF
TRBV5-1	TRBJ2-1	-	TRBD2	TGCGCCAGCAGCATTGGGACTAGCGGAAGAGAGCAGTTCTTC	CASSIGTSGREQFF
TRBV5-1	TRBJ1-4	-	TRBD1	TGCGCCAGCAGCTTGGACGGCACAAGGGGGCTTAATGAAAAACTGTTTTTT	CASSLDGTRGLNEKLFF
TRBV5-1	TRBJ1-1	-	-	TGCGCCAGCAGCTTGGCAGGCGAGACGGCTTTCTTT	CASSLAGETAFF
TRBV3-1/TRBV3-2	TRBJ2-1	-	-	TGTGCCAGCAGCCAATACACTAACAATGAGCAGTTCTTC	CASSQYTNNEQFF
TRBV18	TRBJ1-6	-	-	TGTGCCAGCTCACCCGGACAGCGTTATAATTCACCCCTCCACTTT	CASSPGQRYNSPLHF
TRBV2	TRBJ2-3	-	TRBD2	TGTGCCAGCAGTCAGTTCGGCGGGGGGGTCTCAGATACGCAGTATTTT	CASSQFGGGVSDTQYF
TRBV5-4	TRBJ1-1	few	-	TGTGCCAGCAGCTTGAGTGGGGGGTCTTCTGAAGCTTTCTTT	CASSLSGGSSEAFF
TRBV19	TRBJ1-2	-	-	TGTGCCAGTAATCCGGACATAGCTAACTATGGCTACACCTTC	CASNPDIANYGYTF
TRBV6-5	TRBJ2-1	-	-	TGTGCCAGCAGTTACTCGAGGAATGAGCAGTTCTTC	CASSYSRNEQFF
TRBV7-9	TRBJ1-2	-	TRBD1	TGTGCCAGCAGCTTATCATTACCCGGGACAGGGCTATATGGCTACACCTTC	CASSLSLPGTGLYGYTF
TRBV5-1	TRBJ2-7	-	-	TGCGCCAGCAGCTCGGAACAGGGTGCCTACGAGCAGTACTTC	CASSSEQGAYEQYF
TRBV3-1/TRBV3-2	TRBJ1-1	-	-	TGTGCCAGCAGCTACCACACCCGGAACACTGAAGCTTTCTTT	CASSYHTRNTEAFF
TRBV2	TRBJ2-5	once	TRBD1	TGTGCCAGCAGTGAAGAGGGAGGGACAGGGTTCCAGTACTTC	CASSEEGGTGFQYF
TRBV4-1	TRBJ1-1	-	-	TGCGCCAGCAGCTACAGGAACACTGAAGCTTTCTTT	CASSYRNTEAFF
TRBV18	TRBJ2-2	-	TRBD1	TGTGCCAGCTCACTTGGACAGGGTTTTGAGCTGTTTTTT	CASSLGQGFELFF
TRBV19	TRBJ2-1	-	TRBD2	TGTGCCAGTAGTGCGGGGGCCTACAATGAGCAGTTCTTC	CASSAGAYNEQFF
TRBV7-9	TRBJ1-1	-	-	TGTGCCAGCAGCTCAGACCAGGGGCTGATGGGCACTGAAGCTTTCTTT	CASSSDQGLMGTEAFF
TRBV5-4	TRBJ2-2	-	TRBD2	TGTGCCAGCAGCCGCCATAGCGGGGGGGCTAGGAACGGGGAGCTGTTTTTT	CASSRHSGGARNGELFF
TRBV29-1	TRBJ1-1	-	TRBD1	TGCAGCGTTGAACAGGGGGGACGTTGGGCTTTCTTT	CSVEQGGRWAFF
TRBV6-5	TRBJ2-1	-	TRBD1	TGTGCCAGCGAGGGTTGGGACAGTACCTACAATGAGCAGTTCTTC	CASEGWDSTYNEQFF
TRBV5-1	TRBJ2-5	-	-	TGCGCCAGCAGCTTGGGCGGGGGCCAAAAAGAGACCCAGTACTTC	CASSLGGGQKETQYF
TRBV10-2	TRBJ1-1	-	-	TGCGCCAGCAGTGAGTCAGGAGGGTTAGCTTTCTTT	CASSESGGLAFF
TRBV19	TRBJ2-6	-	TRBD1	TGTGCCAGTAGAGACAGGGTCTCTGGGGCCAACGTCCTGACTTTC	CASRDRVSGANVLTF
TRBV7-8	TRBJ1-3	-	-	TGTGCCAGCAGCAGGGGCCTCTCTGGAAACACCATATATTTT	CASSRGLSGNTIYF
TRBV19	TRBJ1-2	-	TRBD1	TGTGCCAGTAGTCTCGACAGGGGGCTATCCTATGGCTACACCTTC	CASSLDRGLSYGYTF